The 32 T cell receptor beta chains given below trace back to one sample, sequenced in a study of blood T cells in healthy people across ages. Alongside a J-beta primer mix, a sample-barcoded 5' primer served in a second PCR lasting roughly 7 to 11 cycles. TCRdb called the 5' RACE reads again in MiXCR, with one record for every CDR3 protein. The sample records 750,000 to 1,000,000 distinct CDR3 sequences, approximately 32% being singletons. These data also formed part of another study, on T cells of mothers and their children.

The sequenced sample was blood. The receptors were sampled from a woman between 40 and 50 years old in good health.

The rearrangement joins TRBV12-3 or TRBV12-4 to TRBJ2-5; D is possibly TRBD1 or TRBD2 (6 bases each). CDR3 length: 12 amino acids. Trimming removed 5 bases from V and 11 bases from J, with 15 bases in between. CDR3 bases: TGTGCCAGCAGTCCCCCGGGGGCAAGGCAGTACTTC. Residues: CASSPPGARQYF.

The chain joins TRBV20-1 to TRBJ1-1; tentatively, D is TRBD1 (6 bases). This CDR3 is 13 amino acids long. Germline CDR1 and CDR2: DFQATT and SNEGSKA (reference sequence). The V gene lost 6 bases and the J gene lost 1 base, with 12 bases spanning the gap. CDR3 protein: CSAPDSSNTEAFF. For the CDR3, the DNA is TGCAGTGCCCCGGACAGTTCGAACACTGAAGCTTTCTTT.

This clonotype has at least ten counts. The chain recombines TRBV10-3 with TRBJ2-7; D ambiguous. This CDR3 is built from 12 residues. Between the trimmed V and J ends, which lost 0 bases and 5 bases, there was a span of 5 bases. Germline loops: CDR1 ENHRY, CDR2 SYGVKD. The CDR3 DNA reads TGTGCCATCAGTGAGTCGGTGGACGAGCAGTACTTC. Encoded protein: CAISESVDEQYF.

With respect to this clonotype: The junction and the germline gene differ at one end; a read error may be behind it. The CDR3 reads CASSRLAGGTSTDAQYF. In DNA form, the CDR3 reads TGTGCCAGCAGTCGACTAGCGGGGGGGACCAGCACAGATGCGCAGTATTTT. This chain uses TRBV12-3 or TRBV12-4 with TRBJ2-3, with TRBD2 identical over 14 bases. CDR3 length: 17 residues.

The chain joins TRBV12-3 or TRBV12-4 to TRBJ2-2; D is unclear. V lost 3 bases and J lost 7, with 3 bases in between. There are 11 residues in the CDR3. CDR3 DNA: TGTGCCAGCAGTTTCATCGGGGAGCTGTTTTTT. Amino acid sequence: CASSFIGELFF.

Points on this clonotype: One end of the junction does not line up with germline, which may come from a read error. As DNA, the CDR3 is TGTGCCAGCAGTGATGCGACAGGGAGGAACGCTGAAGCTTTCTTT. Its protein is CASSDATGRNAEAFF. The chain recombines TRBV25-1 with TRBJ1-1; 7 bases fit TRBD1. The CDR3 consists of 15 residues. Germline CDR1 reads MGHDK; CDR2 reads SYGVNS.

This clonotype was observed at least ten times. The chain links TRBV27 to TRBJ1-1; 8 bases agree with TRBD1. The CDR3 totals 13 residues. In germline, CDR1 is MNHEY, CDR2 SMNVEV (reference sequence). J gave up 4 bases and V 6 bases, and 4 bases lay outside the gene matches. CDR3 amino acids: CASSFTGGTEAFF. The CDR3 nucleotides are TGTGCCAGCAGCTTTACAGGGGGCACTGAAGCTTTCTTT.

This clonotype was found a few times. The rearrangement joins TRBV5-1 to TRBJ2-1, with 9 bases lining up with TRBD1. Trimming cost V 3 bases and J 7 bases; bases outside gene matches: 5. Germline CDR1 reads SGHRS; CDR2 reads YFSETQ. The length of the CDR3 is 14 residues. The CDR3 is CASSSQTGGNEQFF. DNA for the CDR3: TGCGCCAGCAGCTCCCAGACAGGGGGGAATGAGCAGTTCTTC.

There are a few counts of this clonotype. This sequence joins TRBV29-1 and TRBJ2-3, with D unresolved. Germline V gives CDR1 SQVTM, CDR2 ANQGSEA. V was clipped by 4 bases and J by 4 bases, with 9 bases between them. CDR3 length equals 12 residues. The CDR3 here is CSVVLVADTQYF. CDR3 coding DNA: TGCAGCGTTGTTCTGGTAGCAGATACGCAGTATTTT.

This clonotype has a count of ten or more. V gene TRBV7-9 combines with J gene TRBJ2-3; 11 nucleotides align to TRBD2. Germline loops: CDR1 SEHNR, CDR2 FQNEAQ (reference sequence). The CDR3 extends over 12 amino acids. V was clipped by 4 bases and J by 14 bases; unmatched bases: 5. CDR3: CASSYLAGGVYF. CDR3 coding DNA: TGTGCCAGCAGCTACCTAGCGGGGGGAGTGTATTTT.

In its sample, this clonotype was seen many times. This chain links TRBV20-1 with TRBJ1-2; D uncertain. The V gene's germline CDR1 is DFQATT and CDR2 SNEGSKA (reference sequence). This CDR3 is built from 15 residues. Trimming took off 6 bases at V and 3 bases at J, with 20 bases between the two ends. CDR3 sequence (DNA): TGCAGTGCCCCGCTAAGTTCCGGGTCGGACTATGGCTACACCTTC. Translating gives CSAPLSSGSDYGYTF.

The chain employs TRBV20-1 and TRBJ1-6; 10 bases map to TRBD1. This CDR3 spans 13 amino acids. J was trimmed by 8 bases and V by 6 bases; bases with no gene match: 4. Germline V gives CDR1 DFQATT, CDR2 SNEGSKA (reference sequence). CDR3 amino acids: CSANGQGDSPLHF. CDR3 DNA: TGCAGTGCCAACGGACAGGGGGATTCACCCCTCCACTTT.

This clonotype came up a few times. V is TRBV27 and J is TRBJ2-2; D is unresolved. This CDR3 has 13 residues. CDR1 MNHEY and CDR2 SMNVEV come from the germline V gene (reference sequence). Between the trimmed V and J ends, which lost 5 bases and 4 bases, there was a span of 8 bases. This chain's CDR3 is CASSLFVTGELFF. The CDR3 DNA is TGTGCCAGCAGTCTTTTTGTCACCGGGGAGCTGTTTTTT.

This clonotype was detected many times. This chain links TRBV20-1 with TRBJ2-7, with TRBD2 identical over 8 bases. The V gene's germline CDR1 is DFQATT and CDR2 SNEGSKA (reference sequence). The CDR3 is 14 amino acids. With 3 bases clipped from V and 5 bases from J, the junction kept 9 bases outside the gene matches. The CDR3 sequence is CSARRGGGLNEQYF. The CDR3 coding sequence is TGCAGTGCTAGGAGGGGCGGGGGGCTAAACGAGCAGTACTTC.

The rearrangement uses TRBV12-3 or TRBV12-4 and TRBJ1-2; D is perhaps TRBD1 (5 bases). The CDR3 covers 14 residues. Trimming removed 5 bases from V and 5 bases from J, with 15 bases in between. For the CDR3, the DNA is TGTGCCAGCAGTCCCGGGACGGCTACTTATGGCTACACCTTC. Protein sequence: CASSPGTATYGYTF.

The rearrangement links TRBV20-1 to TRBJ2-1; 9 nucleotides align to TRBD2. The ends lost 1 base at V and 3 bases at J; junction bases unmatched: 4. The CDR3 loop spans 15 amino acids. Germline CDR1 DFQATT, CDR2 SNEGSKA (reference sequence). This CDR3 reads CSARVSSGVYNEQFF. CDR3 nucleotide sequence: TGCAGTGCTAGAGTTTCTAGCGGGGTCTACAATGAGCAGTTCTTC.

J is TRBJ2-7 and V is TRBV19; 10 bases agree with TRBD1. Trimming at V came to 4 bases and at J to 7 bases, leaving 13 bases not matched to a gene. This CDR3 is built from 16 residues. Germline assignment: CDR1 LNHDA and CDR2 SQIVND (reference sequence). The CDR3 is CASSNTGTGVLSEQYF. The CDR3 DNA sequence: TGTGCCAGTAGTAACACCGGGACAGGGGTTCTTAGTGAGCAGTACTTC.

This clonotype was detected ten times or more. The chain recombines TRBV7-9 with TRBJ2-1; 11 bases line up with TRBD1. The germline V gene has CDR1 SEHNR and CDR2 FQNEAQ (reference sequence). The CDR3 length is 15 residues. Trimming cost V 3 bases and J 4 bases; bases outside gene matches: 2. The CDR3 loop reads CASSLGQGEYNEQFF. The CDR3 DNA reads TGTGCCAGCAGCTTGGGACAGGGGGAGTACAATGAGCAGTTCTTC.

The sample holds a few counts of this clonotype. The chain combines TRBV20-1 with TRBJ2-1; TRBD2 agrees at 9 bases. V was pared by 3 bases and J by 6 bases, with 6 bases of the junction left unmatched. CDR1 and CDR2 from the germline V gene are DFQATT and SNEGSKA (reference sequence). CDR3 size: 14 residues. The CDR3, as DNA: TGCAGTGCTAGTGGGCTAGCGGGGCCCAATGAGCAGTTCTTC. Translated, it gives CSASGLAGPNEQFF.

The gene calls are TRBV6-5 and TRBJ2-5, with 10 bases that match TRBD1. Looked up from germline, CDR1 is MNHEY and CDR2 is SVGAGI. The V segment lost 6 bases and the J segment 5 bases; nucleotides outside the gene matches: 9. There are 15 residues in the CDR3. The CDR3 DNA sequence: TGTGCCAGCAGCAGAGACAGGGGGCTCGGGGAGACCCAGTACTTC. It specifies CASSRDRGLGETQYF.

This chain connects TRBV6-2 or TRBV6-3 to TRBJ2-1, with 13 positions matching TRBD2. The CDR3 is 17 amino acids. The V and J ends lost 5 bases and 8 bases, in that order; junction bases with no gene match: 12. CDR1 and CDR2 from the germline V gene are MNHEY and SVGEGT. This chain's CDR3 is CASSHGTSGGALDEQFF. The CDR3 DNA is TGTGCCAGCAGTCACGGCACTAGCGGGGGGGCCTTAGATGAGCAGTTCTTC.

CDR3 region: CASSSAGTVGNEQFF. In DNA form, the CDR3 reads TGCGCCAGCAGCTCCGCCGGGACAGTGGGCAATGAGCAGTTCTTC. J is TRBJ2-1 and V is TRBV5-1, with TRBD1 identical over 7 bases. The CDR3 consists of 15 residues. The V gene end was trimmed by 3 bases and the J gene end by 6 bases; junction bases not matched to a gene: 9. Germline CDR1 reads SGHRS; CDR2 reads YFSETQ.

This clonotype was seen ten or more times. The V and J genes are TRBV10-3 and TRBJ2-7, with 10 bases that match TRBD2. Germline lookup yields CDR1 ENHRY and CDR2 SYGVKD. V shed 7 bases and J 3 bases; nucleotides not matched to a gene: 3. The CDR3 sequence is 13 residues long. The CDR3 is CAIKGTSDYEQYF. As DNA, the CDR3 is TGTGCCATCAAGGGGACTAGCGACTACGAGCAGTACTTC.

This clonotype has at least ten counts. V gene TRBV20-1 combines with J gene TRBJ2-7; D is uncertain. Trimming left V 0 bases short and J 3 bases short, with 15 bases between. Germline V lookup: CDR1 DFQATT, CDR2 SNEGSKA (reference sequence). The length of the CDR3 is 15 residues. The CDR3 DNA reads as TGCAGTGCTAGAGATCTGACACCCGTTAGCTACGAGCAGTACTTC. It codes for CSARDLTPVSYEQYF.

This clonotype was seen a few times. This chain connects TRBV28 to TRBJ1-2, with unresolved D. Germline CDR1 MDHEN, CDR2 SYDVKM. The CDR3 sequence is 12 residues long. The germline V and J ends were trimmed by 2 bases and 9 bases, with 10 bases remaining between them. The CDR3, as DNA: TGTGCCAGCAGTTTACGCCGCCTTCGCTACACCTTC. It specifies CASSLRRLRYTF.

Ten or more counts support this clonotype. The CDR3 bases are TGCAGCACTACTAGGAGCTCCTACAATGAGCAGTTCTTC. It codes for CSTTRSSYNEQFF. This chain connects TRBV29-1 to TRBJ2-1, with D possibly matching TRBD2 (5 bases). The germline V and J ends were trimmed by 8 bases and 0 bases, with 11 bases remaining between them. The CDR3 is 13 residues long. The germline V gene has CDR1 SQVTM and CDR2 ANQGSEA.

This clonotype was seen ten or more times. This chain links TRBV20-1 with TRBJ2-7, with TRBD2 matching 11 bases. The CDR3 is 15 amino acids. The germline V gene encodes CDR1 DFQATT and CDR2 SNEGSKA (reference sequence). V was clipped by 3 bases and J by 2 bases; unmatched bases: 6. The CDR3 DNA follows: TGCAGTGCTAGGGCGACTAGCGGGGAAACCTACGAGCAGTACTTC. Translation gives CSARATSGETYEQYF.

Only a few counts were recorded for this clonotype. The CDR3 spells CASSDRVGGYTF. For the CDR3, the DNA is TGTGCCAGCAGTGACAGGGTCGGTGGCTACACCTTC. The chain is built from TRBV2 and TRBJ1-2, with D tentatively TRBD1 (5 bases). Germline V gene sequence: CDR1 SNHLY, CDR2 FYNNEI. V lost 3 bases and J 7 bases, leaving 9 bases between the germline ends. CDR3 size: 12 residues.

The V and J genes are TRBV2 and TRBJ1-2, with a possible D match to TRBD1 (5 bases). Germline V lookup: CDR1 SNHLY, CDR2 FYNNEI. The CDR3 is 15 amino acids. V was clipped by 3 bases and J by 4 bases, with 15 bases between them. This CDR3 is CASSEKARESYGYTF. DNA of the CDR3: TGTGCCAGCAGTGAGAAGGCCAGGGAGAGCTATGGCTACACCTTC. Based on the CDR3 plus reference TRBV2 and TRBJ1-2, the full variable domain is EPEVTQTPSHQVTQMGQEVILRCVPISNHLYFYWYRQILGQKVEFLVSFYNNEISEKSEIFDDQFSVERPDGSNFTLKIRSTKLEDSAMYFCASSEKARESYGYTFGSGTRLTVV.

This chain connects TRBV4-1 to TRBJ2-2; D is undetermined. Germline V CDR1 and CDR2: MGHRA, YSYEKL. The CDR3 covers 15 residues. Between the trimmed V and J ends, which lost 0 bases and 5 bases, there was a span of 10 bases. Here the CDR3 DNA reads TGCGCCAGCAGCCAAGACCAGCACGCGACCGGGGAGCTGTTTTTT. It yields the protein CASSQDQHATGELFF.

Only one count was recorded for this clonotype. A much larger clone lies one base from this, so it may be a read error. The gene calls are TRBV12-3 or TRBV12-4 and TRBJ2-1; TRBD2 is a possible D gene (5 bases). The J call may be mistaken, given a closer DNA end match to TRBJ2-7. CDR3 length equals 15 residues. CDR3 nucleotide sequence: TGTGCCAGCAGTCTAACACTGGGAGTCTACAATGAGCAGTACTTC. This codes for CASSLTLGVYNEQYF.

The table lists this clonotype with many counts. The V and J genes are TRBV20-1 and TRBJ2-7, with TRBD2 identical over 8 bases. The CDR3 covers 13 residues. J gave up 3 bases and V 3 bases, and 4 bases lay outside the gene matches. CDR1 DFQATT and CDR2 SNEGSKA come from the germline V gene (reference sequence). The DNA for the CDR3 is TGCAGTGCTAGCGGGGGGGCCGTCTACGAGCAGTACTTC. This codes for CSASGGAVYEQYF.